This T cell receptor (beta chain) was sequenced during a study of blood T cells in healthy people across ages (dated by TCRdb to the mid-2010s). For the study in its entirety: In model experiments, template switching captured about one uniquely barcoded TCR beta cDNA molecule for every two T cells. Two additional independent replicas of 1 million unique cDNA reads from the same blood draw were analyzed for two donors (one aged 18 to 30 and one aged 80 or older). Donors were grouped into four age groups: young (average roughly 17 years), middle-aged (roughly 40), aged (around 56) and long-lived (about 89). To avoid experimental bias, donors of different ages were spread randomly across the sequencing lanes. To track age-related changes in TCR beta repertoire diversity, the study relied on deep sequencing normalized with unique cDNA molecular identifiers.

The investigation overall reported the following: Conclusive comparison of naive and antigen-experienced compartments was prevented by the profiling of bulk unsorted PBMCs. Because donor CMV infection status was unknown, age-related changes in expanded clonotypes were potentially confounded. A strong correlation was found between observed TCR beta diversity and the percentage of naive T cells measured by flow cytometry. As age increased, observed TCR beta diversity per million T cells dropped in a roughly linear way, and a significant reduction was already evident by age 40. The long-lived group showed more naive CD4+ T cells, fewer expanded clones and increased TCR diversity than the aged group, suggesting age selection. Estimates of total diversity from one million sequenced T cells were regarded as lower bounds and underestimates.

In its sample, this clonotype was seen once. Its antigen is unknown. Base qualities are not recorded, but no much larger clone differs from it by a single base. Just one read gives weak support. The donors were under 40 Caucasian individuals from Russia, aged 6 to 90 years, who were systemically healthy. Each donor gave roughly 11 milliliters of peripheral blood, drawn into EDTA-treated Vacutainer tubes. Ficoll-Paque density-gradient centrifugation was used to isolate PBMCs, with at least 6 million per sample. Total RNA, at least 6 micrograms per sample, was extracted from PBMCs with Trizol reagent. For every donor, an aliquot of PBMCs went through flow cytometry to measure the percentages of naive CD45RAhigh/CD27high T cells. Libraries were made using 5' RACE. For sequencing, an Illumina HiSeq 2500 was employed. The second PCR ran for roughly 7 to 12 cycles and used a J-beta primer mix along with a sample-barcoded 5' primer. A unique molecular identifier was introduced onto each TCR beta cDNA molecule by a template-switch 5' adaptor carrying 12 random nucleotides. Each sample yielded at least 2.5 million CDR3-containing paired-end reads. First-strand cDNA was synthesized from all RNA with the Mint cDNA synthesis kit, primed by a TRBC-specific oligonucleotide. Following uracil-DNA glycosylase treatment, all cDNA underwent a first 18-cycle PCR with the universal primers M1SS and BC2_uni_R. The published analysis was carried out like this. Normalization of each sample was performed by random selection of 1 million high-quality reads, each carrying a distinct molecular identifier. Instead of being binned into consensus sequences, reads that shared molecular identifiers were thrown out. MiTCR, set to a Q25 quality threshold and the strictest error-elimination algorithm, was used for CDR3 identification, clonotype clustering and error correction. A nonparametric unseen species model with Euler transformation was used to estimate a lower bound on total TCR beta diversity. TCRdb itself trimmed the public reads at Q25 with fastp, ran MiXCR and retained productive beta chains. Each entry is one CDR3 protein sequence, shown with its most common DNA and genes. TCRdb, rather than the study authors, made the V and J calls. The sample profile shows under 800,000 distinct CDR3 sequences; roughly 43% of them were found once. Roughly 19% of the sample comes from the top ten.

The germline V and J ends show losses of 4 bases and 5 bases respectively, and no gene match explains 10 bases of the junction. From a lookup of the germline V gene, CDR1 and CDR2 are MDHEN and SYDVKM. The CDR3 contains 16 residues, cysteine and phenylalanine counted. The entry retains the CDR3 DNA only, 48 bases that are in frame from base 1. Recombination linked TRBV28 to TRBJ2-3; 9 junctional bases match TRBD2. Specimen: blood. This TCR derives from a woman in her fifties or sixties in good health. Read as DNA, the sequence is TGTGCCAGCAGTTCCGCCCGGGCGGGAGGGGTAGATACGCAGTATTTT. The encoded protein is CASSSARAGGVDTQYF.